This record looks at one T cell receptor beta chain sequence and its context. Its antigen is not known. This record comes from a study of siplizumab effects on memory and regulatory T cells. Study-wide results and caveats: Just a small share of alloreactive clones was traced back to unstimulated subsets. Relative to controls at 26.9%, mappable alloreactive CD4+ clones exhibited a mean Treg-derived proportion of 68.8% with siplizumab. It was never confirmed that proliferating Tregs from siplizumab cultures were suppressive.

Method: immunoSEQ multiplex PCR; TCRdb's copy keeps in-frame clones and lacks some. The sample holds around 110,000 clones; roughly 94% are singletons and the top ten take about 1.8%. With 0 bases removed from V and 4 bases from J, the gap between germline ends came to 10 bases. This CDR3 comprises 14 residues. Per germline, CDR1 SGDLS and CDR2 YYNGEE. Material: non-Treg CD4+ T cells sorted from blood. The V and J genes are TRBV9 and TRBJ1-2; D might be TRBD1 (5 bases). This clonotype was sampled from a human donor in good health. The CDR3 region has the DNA TGTGCCAGCAGCGTAGCGGGAGGGACCTATGGCTACACCTTC. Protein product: CASSVAGGTYGYTF.